These 28 T cell receptor beta chains originate from one sample sequenced in a study of cytomegalovirus exposure and HLA in healthy donors. 60 Vbeta and 13 Jbeta primers were used in PCR. Sequenced by immunoSEQ multiplex PCR; TCRdb stores in-frame clones only, minus some. The profile shows 54,000 or so clones, 70% to 80% of them singletons. Sample: PBMCs. The receptor source for this set is a woman in her fifties or sixties in good health and CMV-seropositive.

Here the CDR3 reads CASSATGGLTEAFF. Here the CDR3 DNA reads TGTGCCAGCAGTGCGACAGGGGGTCTCACTGAAGCTTTCTTT. V is TRBV2 and J is TRBJ1-1, with 9 bases identical to TRBD1. Germline CDR1 reads SNHLY; CDR2 reads FYNNEI. There are 14 residues in the CDR3. J lost 4 bases, V lost 4 bases, and 4 bases had no gene match. Complete variable domain (other parts from reference TRBV2 and TRBJ1-1): EPEVTQTPSHQVTQMGQEVILRCVPISNHLYFYWYRQILGQKVEFLVSFYNNEISEKSEIFDDQFSVERPDGSNFTLKIRSTKLEDSAMYFCASSATGGLTEAFFGQGTRLTVV.

This chain joins TRBV11-3 and TRBJ2-3, with D hard to call. The length of the CDR3 is 14 residues. V was pared by 4 bases and J by 4 bases, with 12 bases between. CDR1 SGHNT and CDR2 YENEEA come from the germline V gene. This CDR3 reads CASSSTSGPDTQYF. The DNA for the CDR3 is TGTGCCAGCAGCTCGACCTCAGGCCCAGATACGCAGTATTTT.

The V and J genes are TRBV5-6 and TRBJ1-2; possible D gene TRBD1, 5 bases. CDR1 and CDR2 from the germline V gene are SGHDT and YYEEEE. Trimming removed 6 bases at V and 5 bases at J, with 20 bases between. This CDR3 is 15 amino acids long. The CDR3 bases are TGTGCCAGCACCAACTCGGGGAGGGGACCATATGGCTACACCTTC. Translating it yields CASTNSGRGPYGYTF.

This chain uses TRBV4-1 with TRBJ1-3, with a possible D match to TRBD1 (5 bases). Germline V gene data show CDR1 as MGHRA and CDR2 as YSYEKL. The CDR3 is 16 amino acids. V was pared by 0 bases and J by 4 bases, with 13 bases between. The CDR3 loop reads CASSQDGAREGNTIYF. Written as DNA, the CDR3 is TGCGCCAGCAGCCAAGATGGGGCCAGAGAAGGAAACACCATATATTTT.

The rearrangement joins TRBV11-2 to TRBJ1-1; D is undetermined. Germline CDR1 SGHAT, CDR2 FQNNGV. The V end lost 6 bases, the J end lost 6 bases, and 17 bases lay between the germline ends. This CDR3 region has 14 residues. DNA for the CDR3: TGTGCCAGCAGTTCACTTCTCTCGTTCGCTGAAGCTTTCTTT. It is translated as CASSSLLSFAEAFF.

V gene TRBV7-3 combines with J gene TRBJ2-1, with TRBD1 identical over 10 bases. The CDR3 runs to 15 residues. CDR1 is SGHTA, CDR2 FQGTGA, per germline. V lost 5 bases, J lost 6 bases, and 7 bases stayed unmatched. CDR3 region: CASSHPGQGLNEQFF. CDR3 coding DNA: TGTGCCAGCAGCCATCCGGGACAGGGGCTCAATGAGCAGTTCTTC.

The CDR3, as DNA: TGTGCCAGCAGTGAAGTAGGGGCAGGGGGGAACACCATATATTTT. Translation gives CASSEVGAGGNTIYF. The chain combines TRBV2 with TRBJ1-3; 7 bases fit TRBD1. The trim removed 1 base at V and 7 bases at J, leaving 7 bases unmatched. The CDR3 runs 15 residues. Germline CDR1 SNHLY, CDR2 FYNNEI.

V is TRBV7-2 and J is TRBJ2-7; TRBD2 matches 11 bases. J gave up 2 bases and V 0 bases, and 6 bases lay outside the gene matches. CDR1 and CDR2 from the germline V gene are SGHTA and FQGNSA. CDR3 size: 17 residues. CDR3: CASSLAPPSGGTYEQYF. The CDR3 bases are TGTGCCAGCAGCTTAGCGCCCCCTAGCGGGGGGACCTACGAGCAGTACTTC.

The chain employs TRBV27 and TRBJ2-1; TRBD2 agrees at 11 bases. V lost 6 bases and J lost 6; bases outside the gene matches: 7. CDR1 and CDR2 from the germline V gene are MNHEY and SMNVEV (reference sequence). The CDR3 totals 15 residues. The CDR3 DNA sequence: TGTGCCAGCAGAGTACTAGCGGGGGACGTCAATGAGCAGTTCTTC. Its protein is CASRVLAGDVNEQFF.

In this sample, this clone turned up once. This CDR3 is also generated by other DNA sequences in the sample. This chain links TRBV6-5 with TRBJ2-2; maybe TRBD2 (5 bases). This CDR3 region has 13 residues. Germline CDR1 and CDR2: MNHEY and SVGAGI. Trimming took off 0 bases at V and 7 bases at J, with 6 bases between the two ends. This CDR3 is CASSYSEGGELFF. The CDR3 DNA reads as TGTGCCAGCAGTTACTCCGAGGGCGGGGAGCTGTTTTTT.

This chain connects TRBV7-9 to TRBJ1-2, with 8 bases fitting TRBD1. Germline V lookup: CDR1 SEHNR, CDR2 FQNEAQ (reference sequence). The CDR3 length is 14 residues. After removal of 5 bases from V and 11 bases from J, the junction contained 13 bases not matched to a gene. In DNA, the CDR3 is TGTGCCAGCAGCCCCATGGTGACAGGGGCTGGTTACACCTTC. Its protein is CASSPMVTGAGYTF.

CDR3: CSAFSSNTIYF. CDR3 DNA sequence: TGCAGTGCTTTTTCGAGTAACACCATATATTTT. The gene calls are TRBV20-1 and TRBJ1-3; D gene uncertain. The CDR3 is made up of 11 amino acids. V was clipped by 5 bases and J by 7 bases, with 9 bases between them. The germline CDR1 and CDR2 sequences are DFQATT and SNEGSKA (reference sequence).

The chain is built from TRBV2 and TRBJ1-1; unclear D gene. Trimming left V 5 bases short and J 1 base short, with 8 bases between. Germline CDR1 is SNHLY and CDR2 is FYNNEI. The CDR3 has 13 amino acids. CDR3 sequence: CASSPQSNTEAFF. The DNA for the CDR3 is TGTGCCAGCAGTCCCCAGTCGAACACTGAAGCTTTCTTT.

The chain recombines TRBV7-9 with TRBJ2-5; TRBD1 might be the D (5 bases). The V gene's germline CDR1 is SEHNR and CDR2 FQNEAQ (reference sequence). V was shortened by 7 bases and J by 2 bases, with 17 bases between the two germline ends. The CDR3 extends over 15 amino acids. The CDR3 loop reads CASTINQGTQETQYF. CDR3 DNA sequence: TGTGCCAGCACCATCAACCAGGGTACTCAAGAGACCCAGTACTTC.

Worth noting for this clone: One junction end disagrees with the germline gene, perhaps due to a read error. The rearrangement uses TRBV5-5 and TRBJ2-7, with 10 bases that match TRBD1. Germline CDR1 SGHKS, CDR2 YYEKEE (reference sequence). The CDR3 runs to 15 residues. The DNA of the CDR3 is TGTGCCAGCAGCGGGGGGACAGGGGCCTCCTACAAGCAGTACTTC. This gives the protein CASSGGTGASYKQYF.

The chain couples TRBV7-9 to TRBJ2-3; 10 nucleotides agree with TRBD2. Germline values: CDR1 SEHNR, CDR2 FQNEAQ (reference sequence). This CDR3 is 18 amino acids long. The junction had 13 bases not matched to a gene; V was cut back by 5 bases and J by 2 bases. CDR3 coding DNA: TGTGCCAGCAGCCAACGGGGATTACTAGCGGGGAACACAGATACGCAGTATTTT. Translating gives CASSQRGLLAGNTDTQYF.

The V gene is TRBV5-6, the J gene TRBJ2-3, with D unresolved. This CDR3 is built from 14 residues. Germline loops: CDR1 SGHDT, CDR2 YYEEEE. V was pared by 1 base and J by 2 bases, with 8 bases between. This CDR3 is CASSLTAITDTQYF. The DNA of the CDR3 is TGTGCCAGCAGCTTGACAGCCATCACAGATACGCAGTATTTT.

The chain combines TRBV2 with TRBJ1-1; D call uncertain. The CDR3 extends over 13 amino acids. V dropped 11 bases and J dropped 6 bases, with 19 bases sitting between them. Germline CDR1 SNHLY, CDR2 FYNNEI. DNA for the CDR3: TGTGCCTCCCTGGCGGGGATAGGATCTGAAGCTTTCTTT. Its translation is CASLAGIGSEAFF.

The chain recombines TRBV13 with TRBJ1-2, with TRBD1 as a possible D gene (5 bases). The CDR3 totals 18 residues. The germline V and J ends were trimmed by 8 bases and 4 bases, with 29 bases remaining between them. Looked up from germline, CDR1 is PRHDT and CDR2 is FYEKMQ (reference sequence). The DNA of the CDR3 is TGTGCCAGCCACCACGAATCTATTGACCCCCAGGGCCTCTATGGCTACACCTTC. It yields the protein CASHHESIDPQGLYGYTF.

This clone appeared a few times. The chain links TRBV6-8 to TRBJ1-5, with TRBD1 identical over 8 bases. Germline V gene lookup returns CDR1 MNHGY and CDR2 SAAAGT. This CDR3 region has 16 residues. The V segment lost 4 bases and the J segment 7 bases; nucleotides outside the gene matches: 12. The CDR3 is CASSFLSGGVGQPQHF. The CDR3 DNA follows: TGTGCCAGCAGTTTTTTATCAGGGGGCGTAGGCCAGCCCCAGCATTTT.

The chain employs TRBV11-2 and TRBJ1-4, with TRBD1 identical over 7 bases. The V gene end was trimmed by 1 base and the J gene end by 7 bases; junction bases not matched to a gene: 3. The CDR3 covers 14 residues. Germline V lookup: CDR1 SGHAT, CDR2 FQNNGV. The DNA of the CDR3 is TGTGCCAGCAGCTTAGCAGGGGGGATTGAAAAACTGTTTTTT. It is translated as CASSLAGGIEKLFF. Full variable domain (rest looked up from reference TRBV11-2 and TRBJ1-4): EAGVAQSPRYKIIEKRQSVAFWCNPISGHATLYWYQQILGQGPKLLIQFQNNGVVDDSQLPKDRFSAERLKGVDSTLKIQPAKLEDSAVYLCASSLAGGIEKLFFGSGTQLSVL.

The chain couples TRBV5-6 to TRBJ2-4; 9 nucleotides match TRBD1. The length of the CDR3 is 15 residues. J gave up 6 bases and V 1 base, and 5 bases lay outside the gene matches. Germline CDR1 SGHDT, CDR2 YYEEEE. CDR3 DNA sequence: TGTGCCAGCAGCTTGAGGGACAGGGAGTCAAACATTCAGTACTTC. Its protein product is CASSLRDRESNIQYF. Variable domain in full (rest from reference TRBV5-6 and TRBJ2-4): DAGVTQSPTHLIKTRGQQVTLRCSPKSGHDTVSWYQQALGQGPQFIFQYYEEEERQRGNFPDRFSGHQFPNYSSELNVNALLLGDSALYLCASSLRDRESNIQYFGAGTRLSVL.

The chain links TRBV6-6 to TRBJ2-2; possible D gene TRBD1, 6 bases. Germline CDR1 reads MNHNY; CDR2 reads SVGAGI (reference sequence). V dropped 4 bases and J dropped 1 base, with 7 bases sitting between them. The CDR3 covers 14 residues. CDR3 in amino acids: CASSLDRNTGELFF. The DNA for the CDR3 is TGTGCCAGCAGTTTGGACAGGAACACCGGGGAGCTGTTTTTT.

The CDR3 is CASSYGSGGLGEQFF. DNA of the CDR3: TGTGCCAGCAGTTACGGGAGCGGGGGGCTTGGTGAGCAGTTCTTC. The rearrangement links TRBV6-5 to TRBJ2-1; 9 nucleotides align to TRBD2. The V gene's germline CDR1 is MNHEY and CDR2 SVGAGI. CDR3 length equals 15 residues. V was clipped by 2 bases and J by 9 bases; unmatched bases: 8.

Only one count was recorded for this clone. J is TRBJ1-5 and V is TRBV2; 8 positions agree with TRBD1. Trimming took 6 bases from V and 2 from J; bases not matched to a gene: 3. The CDR3 contains 14 residues. Looked up from germline, CDR1 is SNHLY and CDR2 is FYNNEI. The CDR3 region has the DNA TGTGCCAGCAGCCCGGACAGGGGCAATCAGCCCCAGCATTTT. This encodes CASSPDRGNQPQHF.

The chain joins TRBV4-2 to TRBJ1-1, with no clear D. Between the trimmed V and J ends, which lost 0 bases and 7 bases, there was a span of 12 bases. This CDR3 contains 14 residues. The germline CDR1 and CDR2 sequences are LGHNA and YNFKEQ. CDR3 sequence reads: CASSQDAAAGEAFF. CDR3 in DNA: TGTGCCAGCAGCCAAGATGCGGCAGCCGGTGAAGCTTTCTTT.

The rearrangement uses TRBV28 and TRBJ1-1; D gene unclear. CDR3 length: 14 amino acids. The germline CDR1 and CDR2 sequences are MDHEN and SYDVKM. Trimming removed 1 base from V and 0 bases from J, with 6 bases in between. Here the CDR3 reads CASSLFPVNTEAFF. For the CDR3, the DNA is TGTGCCAGCAGTTTATTTCCGGTGAACACTGAAGCTTTCTTT.

The chain is built from TRBV9 and TRBJ1-2; 12 positions match TRBD1. The germline CDR1 and CDR2 sequences are SGDLS and YYNGEE. V lost 2 bases and J lost 3; bases outside the gene matches: 2. The length of the CDR3 is 15 residues. In DNA form, the CDR3 reads TGTGCCAGCAGCGTGGGACAGGGGGCCCACTATGGCTACACCTTC. This encodes CASSVGQGAHYGYTF.